This T cell receptor (beta chain) stems from a study of blood T cell repertoires in COVID-19 (dated by TCRdb to 2018 to 2021). Regarding the research as a whole: Collaborator samples came from the United States, Italy and Spain and covered acute and convalescent phases of COVID-19. The prospective study material was composed of cDNA or gDNA derived from T cells, B-cell-depleted T cells, or PBMCs. The repertoires were made available in a free public database intended to serve as a resource for research on the immune response to SARS-CoV-2. HLA class I and class II types, where available, came from metadata supplied by the sample provider rather than from assay-based typing. The samples were drawn from the first 160 participants of the ongoing ImmuneRACE study and from roughly 1,300 subjects provided by 6 global collaborators. Sample metadata almost always included a de-identified subject ID, COVID-19 status, age in years and sex. Deeply sampled blood TCRbeta repertoires from subjects exposed to, actively infected with, or recovered from COVID-19 were included in the dataset. General study outcomes and caveats: The amount of clinical and demographic metadata varied by source and participant and was provided uncurated.

Remarks on this clone: The antigen this receptor binds is unknown. No much larger clone exists at a distance of one base, and base qualities are not known.

Each collaborating institution followed its own protocols to collect whole blood in K2EDTA tubes. For TCRbeta analysis, collaborators shipped samples as frozen whole blood, isolated PBMCs, or DNA extracted from either of those sample types. TCRbeta CDR3 regions were amplified from genomic DNA using the immunoSEQ Assay, a bias-controlled multiplex PCR. In the paper's pipeline: The number of nucleated cells in each sample was estimated by amplification of reference gene primers within the assay. To quantify the absolute abundance of each unique TCRbeta CDR3 rearrangement, sequence reads were collapsed and filtered. For each sample, productive Simpson clonality was calculated as the square root of Simpson's diversity index across productive rearrangements. The immuneACCESS repertoire file appears here via TCRdb, limited to in-frame rearrangements. These files lack a portion of the clones; in checked studies, under half of the deficit traces to unresolved V genes, and the cause of the others is not known. From that table come the V and J calls and clone size; the DNA was used to work out D and trimming. This sample lists some 70,000 clones; approximately 85% were detected once. The leading ten clones occupy 2.5% to 3% of the sample.

CDR1 and CDR2, per the germline V gene, are KGHDR and SFDVKD. V sheds 5 bases and J sheds 5 bases, leaving 11 bases between their ends. The CDR3 runs 13 residues from the cysteine to the phenylalanine. Only CDR3 DNA is held: 39 bases, read in frame from base 1. This sequence originates from an elderly man with acute or convalescent COVID-19. The chain couples TRBV24-1 to TRBJ1-1, with TRBD1 perhaps the D gene, on 6 matching bases. The specimen sequenced was peripheral blood. At the DNA level, the sequence is TGTGCCACCAGTGGCAGGGGCCAGACTGAAGCTTTCTTT. Translated, it reads CATSGRGQTEAFF.